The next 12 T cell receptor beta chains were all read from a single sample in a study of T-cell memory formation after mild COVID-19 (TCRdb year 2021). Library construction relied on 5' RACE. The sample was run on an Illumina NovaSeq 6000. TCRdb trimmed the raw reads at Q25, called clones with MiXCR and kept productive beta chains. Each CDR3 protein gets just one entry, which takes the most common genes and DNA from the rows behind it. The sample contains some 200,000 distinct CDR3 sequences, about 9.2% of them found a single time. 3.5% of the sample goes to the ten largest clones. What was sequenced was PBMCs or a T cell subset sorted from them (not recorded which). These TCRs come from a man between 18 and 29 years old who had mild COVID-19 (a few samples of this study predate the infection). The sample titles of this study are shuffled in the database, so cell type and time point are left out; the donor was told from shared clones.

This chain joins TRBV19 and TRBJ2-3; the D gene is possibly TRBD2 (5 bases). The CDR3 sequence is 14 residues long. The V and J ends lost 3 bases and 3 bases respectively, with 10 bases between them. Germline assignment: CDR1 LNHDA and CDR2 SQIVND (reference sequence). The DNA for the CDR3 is TGTGCCAGTAGTATTGAGCAGCGGACAGATACGCAGTATTTT. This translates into CASSIEQRTDTQYF.

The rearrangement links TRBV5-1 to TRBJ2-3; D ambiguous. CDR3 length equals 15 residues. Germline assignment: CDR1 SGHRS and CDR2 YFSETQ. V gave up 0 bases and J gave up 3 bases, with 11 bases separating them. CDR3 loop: CASSLALGLTDTQYF. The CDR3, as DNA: TGCGCCAGCAGCTTGGCCCTCGGGCTGACAGATACGCAGTATTTT. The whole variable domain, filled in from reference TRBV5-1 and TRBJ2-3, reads KAGVTQTPRYLIKTRGQQVTLSCSPISGHRSVSWYQQTPGQGLQFLFEYFSETQRNKGNFPGRFSGRQFSNSRSEMNVSTLELGDSALYLCASSLALGLTDTQYFGPGTRLTVL.

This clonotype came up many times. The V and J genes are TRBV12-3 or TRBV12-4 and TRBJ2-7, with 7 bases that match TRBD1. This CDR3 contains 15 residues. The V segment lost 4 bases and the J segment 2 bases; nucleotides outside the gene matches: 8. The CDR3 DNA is TGTGCCAGCAGTTCAAAGACAGGGAGTGCCTACGAGCAGTACTTC. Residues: CASSSKTGSAYEQYF.

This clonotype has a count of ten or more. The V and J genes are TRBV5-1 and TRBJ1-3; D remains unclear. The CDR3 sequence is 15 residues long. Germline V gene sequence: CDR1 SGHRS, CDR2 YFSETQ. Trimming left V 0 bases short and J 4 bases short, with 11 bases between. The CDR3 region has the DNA TGCGCCAGCAGCTTGGCGGTAGGGCACGGAAACACCATATATTTT. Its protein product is CASSLAVGHGNTIYF.

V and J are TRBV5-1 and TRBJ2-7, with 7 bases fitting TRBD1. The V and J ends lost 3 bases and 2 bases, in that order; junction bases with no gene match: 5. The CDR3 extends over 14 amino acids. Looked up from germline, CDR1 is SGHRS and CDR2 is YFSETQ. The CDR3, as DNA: TGCGCCAGCAGCTCAGACAGGGACACCTACGAGCAGTACTTC. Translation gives CASSSDRDTYEQYF. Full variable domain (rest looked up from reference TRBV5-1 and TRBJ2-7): KAGVTQTPRYLIKTRGQQVTLSCSPISGHRSVSWYQQTPGQGLQFLFEYFSETQRNKGNFPGRFSGRQFSNSRSEMNVSTLELGDSALYLCASSSDRDTYEQYFGPGTRLTVT.

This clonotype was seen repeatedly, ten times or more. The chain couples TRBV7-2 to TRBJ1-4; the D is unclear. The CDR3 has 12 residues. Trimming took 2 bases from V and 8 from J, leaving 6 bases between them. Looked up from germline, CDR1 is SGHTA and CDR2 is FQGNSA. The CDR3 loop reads CASSLNQEKLFF. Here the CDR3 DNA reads TGTGCCAGCAGCTTAAATCAGGAAAAACTGTTTTTT.

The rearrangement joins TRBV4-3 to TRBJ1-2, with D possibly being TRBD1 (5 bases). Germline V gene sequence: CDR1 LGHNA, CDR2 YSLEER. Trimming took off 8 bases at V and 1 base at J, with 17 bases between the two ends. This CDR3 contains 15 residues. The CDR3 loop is CASSGADRGNYGYTF. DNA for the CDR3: TGCGCCAGCTCGGGAGCGGATAGGGGTAACTATGGCTACACCTTC.

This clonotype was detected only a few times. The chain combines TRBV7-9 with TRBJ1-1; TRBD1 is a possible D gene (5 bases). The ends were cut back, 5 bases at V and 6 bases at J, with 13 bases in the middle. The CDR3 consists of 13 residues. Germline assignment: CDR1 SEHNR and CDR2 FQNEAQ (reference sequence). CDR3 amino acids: CASSPRAGAEAFF. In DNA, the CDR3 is TGTGCCAGCAGCCCAAGGGCGGGGGCTGAAGCTTTCTTT.

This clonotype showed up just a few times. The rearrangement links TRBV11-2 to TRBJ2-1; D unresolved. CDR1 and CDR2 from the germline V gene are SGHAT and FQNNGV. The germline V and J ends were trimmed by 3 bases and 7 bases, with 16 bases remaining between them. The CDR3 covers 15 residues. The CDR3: CASSFHTLSRNEQFF. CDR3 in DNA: TGTGCCAGCAGCTTTCACACCCTCTCACGAAATGAGCAGTTCTTC.

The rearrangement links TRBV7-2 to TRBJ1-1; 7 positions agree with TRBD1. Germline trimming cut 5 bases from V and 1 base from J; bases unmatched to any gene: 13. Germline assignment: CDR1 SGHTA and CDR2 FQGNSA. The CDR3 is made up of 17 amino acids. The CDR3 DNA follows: TGTGCCAGCAGCGAGAGGCCTAGGGGGCGGGGGAACACTGAAGCTTTCTTT. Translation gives CASSERPRGRGNTEAFF. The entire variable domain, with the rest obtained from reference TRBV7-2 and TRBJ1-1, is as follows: GAGVSQSPSNKVTEKGKDVELRCDPISGHTALYWYRQSLGQGLEFLIYFQGNSAPDKSGLPSDRFSAERTGGSVSTLTIQRTQQEDSAVYLCASSERPRGRGNTEAFFGQGTRLTVV.

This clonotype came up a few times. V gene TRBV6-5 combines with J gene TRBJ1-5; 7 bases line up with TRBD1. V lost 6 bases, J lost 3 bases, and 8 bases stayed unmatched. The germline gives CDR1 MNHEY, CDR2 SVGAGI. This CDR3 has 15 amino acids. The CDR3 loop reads CASSRQGLTNQPQHF. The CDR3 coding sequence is TGTGCCAGCAGCAGACAGGGACTTACCAATCAGCCCCAGCATTTT.

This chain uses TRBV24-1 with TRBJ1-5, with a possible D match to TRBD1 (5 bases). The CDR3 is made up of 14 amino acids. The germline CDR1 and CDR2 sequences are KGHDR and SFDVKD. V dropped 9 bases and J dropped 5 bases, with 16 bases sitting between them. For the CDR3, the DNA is TGTGCCACCGCGAGAGAGGGGATCGATCAGCCCCAGCATTTT. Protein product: CATAREGIDQPQHF.